The source of this T cell receptor (beta chain) is a study of beta chain features in type 1 diabetes. On this clone itself: Its antigen is not identified.

General observations from the study: Within each of all four CD4+ subsets, Type 1 diabetes patients had TCRB CDR3s that were moderately but significantly shorter.

The authors reverse transcribed all of the isolated RNA, so sequencing captured expressed TCRB transcripts. Only in-frame clones appear in the TCRdb table, and some are missing; sequencing was by immunoSEQ multiplex PCR. Of approximately 170,000 clones listed, 7% to 9% were seen once; the top ten hold roughly 0.46%. This CDR3 region has 13 residues. CDR1 and CDR2 (germline): SGHNT, YYREEE (reference sequence). V lost 1 base, J lost 8 bases, and 10 bases lay in between. Sequenced material: central memory CD4+ T cells from blood. This TCR was sampled from a man between 18 and 29 years old with type 1 diabetes. This chain uses TRBV5-4 with TRBJ2-1; D gene uncertain. CDR3 sequence reads: CASSLTDEDEQFF. The DNA of the CDR3 is TGTGCCAGCAGCTTGACGGATGAGGATGAGCAGTTCTTC.